This entry lists 13 T cell receptor beta chains sequenced from one sample in a study of glioma-infiltrating T cells after dendritic cell vaccination. Here immunoSEQ multiplex PCR was the method, and the copy in TCRdb shows in-frame clones only, minus some. The table shows about 73,000 clones, with roughly 82% occurring only once. The sequenced sample was blood, obtained before dendritic cell vaccination. These receptors were obtained from a human donor with glioblastoma.

The rearrangement uses TRBV2 and TRBJ2-5; D is possibly TRBD1 (5 bases). Germline V gene sequence: CDR1 SNHLY, CDR2 FYNNEI. V lost 2 bases to trimming and J lost 1 base, with 8 bases between them. The CDR3 contains 14 residues. The CDR3 loop is CASSEITGQETQYF. In DNA form, the CDR3 reads TGTGCCAGCAGTGAAATAACAGGCCAAGAGACCCAGTACTTC.

J is TRBJ2-1 and V is TRBV14, with D perhaps matching TRBD2 (7 bases). The germline V gene has CDR1 SGHDN and CDR2 FVKESK. This CDR3 comprises 14 residues. Trimming pared 6 bases from V and 2 bases from J, leaving 11 bases between. The CDR3 region has the DNA TGTGCCAGCAGAGGAGGGGGGGCCTACAATGAGCAGTTCTTC. It specifies CASRGGGAYNEQFF.

The chain couples TRBV6-5 to TRBJ2-5, with 8 bases identical to TRBD2. Unmatched junction bases numbered 2, after V lost 5 bases and J lost 3 bases. The CDR3 spans 13 residues. The germline gives CDR1 MNHEY, CDR2 SVGAGI. Here the CDR3 reads CASSVLAEETQYF. Written as DNA, the CDR3 is TGTGCCAGCAGTGTACTAGCGGAAGAGACCCAGTACTTC.

The V gene is TRBV2, the J gene TRBJ2-3; a weak D match, TRBD2 (6 bases). The germline CDR1 and CDR2 sequences are SNHLY and FYNNEI. The CDR3 consists of 16 residues. V gave up 0 bases and J gave up 0 bases, with 10 bases separating them. CDR3 sequence: CASSEAGGTSTDTQYF. The CDR3 coding sequence is TGTGCCAGCAGTGAAGCAGGCGGGACTAGCACAGATACGCAGTATTTT.

The V call is TRBV6-1, the J call TRBJ2-7, with D possibly being TRBD1 (7 bases). The CDR3 totals 14 residues. Germline CDR1 reads MNHNS; CDR2 reads SASEGT. V lost 2 bases and J lost 7, with 15 bases in between. The CDR3 loop is CASSEMEGAREQYV. In DNA, the CDR3 is TGTGCCAGCAGTGAAATGGAGGGGGCGAGGGAGCAGTACGTC.

The rearrangement uses TRBV5-4 and TRBJ2-3; D call uncertain. Germline assignment: CDR1 SGHNT and CDR2 YYREEE (reference sequence). The V end lost 1 base, the J end lost 2 bases, and 8 bases lay between the germline ends. The CDR3 is made up of 14 amino acids. The CDR3 region is CASSLQGATDTQYF. The CDR3 DNA is TGTGCCAGCAGCTTGCAAGGAGCCACAGATACGCAGTATTTT.

J is TRBJ2-7 and V is TRBV21-1; the table's TRBD1 call for D was not verified on the DNA. TRBV21-1 is a known pseudogene. The CDR3 runs 14 residues. The CDR3, as DNA: TGTGCCAGCAGCAACTGGGACACCTCCTACGAGCAGTACTTC. Translated, it gives CASSNWDTSYEQYF.

The rearrangement links TRBV27 to TRBJ2-7; 8 bases are shared with TRBD2. The CDR3 is made up of 15 amino acids. Germline V gene lookup returns CDR1 MNHEY and CDR2 SMNVEV (reference sequence). Unmatched junction bases numbered 8, after V lost 4 bases and J lost 3 bases. The CDR3 protein is CASSSAAGEVYEQYV. As DNA, the CDR3 is TGTGCCAGCAGTTCCGCAGCGGGAGAGGTCTACGAGCAGTACGTC.

The chain joins TRBV28 to TRBJ2-1, with TRBD2 matching 7 bases. The CDR3 is 12 amino acids. Unmatched junction bases numbered 5, after V lost 3 bases and J lost 12 bases. CDR1 and CDR2 from the germline V gene are MDHEN and SYDVKM. CDR3 loop: CASSFSERGQFF. In DNA form, the CDR3 reads TGTGCCAGCAGTTTCTCCGAGCGGGGGCAGTTCTTC. Combining the CDR3 with reference TRBV28 and TRBJ2-1 gives the whole variable domain DVKVTQSSRYLVKRTGEKVFLECVQDMDHENMFWYRQDPGLGLRLIYFSYDVKMKEKGDIPEGYSVSREKKERFSLILESASTNQTSMYLCASSFSERGQFFGPGTRLTVL.

This rearrangement joins TRBV7-2 to TRBJ2-7, with TRBD2 matching 9 bases. J lost 6 bases, V lost 1 base, and 10 bases had no gene match. Germline CDR1 and CDR2: SGHTA and FQGNSA. The CDR3 covers 16 residues. The CDR3 sequence: CASSLGRRGGESEQYF. The CDR3 coding sequence is TGTGCCAGCAGCTTAGGGCGGCGGGGGGGGGAGTCCGAGCAGTACTTC.

This clone has a single count. This chain joins TRBV12-5 and TRBJ2-2, with D tentatively TRBD2 (5 bases). Trimming removed 7 bases from V and 3 bases from J, with 15 bases in between. Germline CDR1 reads LGHNT; CDR2 reads FRNRAP. This CDR3 contains 15 residues. CDR3 DNA sequence: TGTGCTAGTGCCCCCCGCCTAGCTGACACCGGGGAGCTGTTTTTT. It is translated as CASAPRLADTGELFF.

This sequence joins TRBV7-8 and TRBJ1-1, with D tentatively TRBD1 (5 bases). Trimming took 2 bases from V and 3 from J, leaving 16 bases between them. The CDR3 is 16 residues long. Looked up from germline, CDR1 is SGHVS and CDR2 is FQNEAQ. Here the CDR3 reads CASSLFRGVGDTEAFF. As DNA, the CDR3 is TGTGCCAGCAGCTTATTCCGGGGGGTCGGGGACACTGAAGCTTTCTTT. Full variable domain (outside the CDR3, taken from reference TRBV7-8 and TRBJ1-1): GAGVSQSPRYKVAKRGQDVALRCDPISGHVSLFWYQQALGQGPEFLTYFQNEAQLDKSGLPSDRFFAERPEGSVSTLKIQRTQQEDSAVYLCASSLFRGVGDTEAFFGQGTRLTVV.

This chain joins TRBV29-1 and TRBJ1-4; D gene ambiguous. The V end lost 7 bases, the J end lost 2 bases, and 5 bases lay between the germline ends. Germline values: CDR1 SQVTM, CDR2 ANQGSEA. The CDR3 consists of 11 residues. The CDR3 DNA reads as TGCAGCGCTGCGACTAATGAAAAACTGTTTTTT. Translation: CSAATNEKLFF.